This T cell receptor (beta chain) was captured by sequencing in a study of shared clonotypes between healthy human individuals. Regarding the study as a whole: For sorted subsets, rarefaction showed incomplete sequencing despite large depth. Specimens sampled were limited to blood, with tissue repertoires likely differing.

The CDR3 is 13 residues long. Trimming stripped 1 base from V and 6 bases from J, with 9 bases between. Germline CDR1 MGHDK, CDR2 SYGVNS. Sequencing used immunoSEQ multiplex PCR; TCRdb keeps in-frame clones, though not all of them. Among fewer than 350,000 clones listed, around 87% were seen once. This clone was observed a handful of times. Its target is not known. Sequences were obtained from memory CD8+ T cells sorted from blood. Subset here: CD45RO+ cells pooled with CCR7-negative TemRA cells. The rearrangement links TRBV25-1 to TRBJ2-5, with D hard to call. The sequence was collected from a man in his late teens or twenties in good health. CDR3 bases: TGTGCCAGCAGTGAATTATTGGTGCAGACCCAGTACTTC. It is translated as CASSELLVQTQYF.